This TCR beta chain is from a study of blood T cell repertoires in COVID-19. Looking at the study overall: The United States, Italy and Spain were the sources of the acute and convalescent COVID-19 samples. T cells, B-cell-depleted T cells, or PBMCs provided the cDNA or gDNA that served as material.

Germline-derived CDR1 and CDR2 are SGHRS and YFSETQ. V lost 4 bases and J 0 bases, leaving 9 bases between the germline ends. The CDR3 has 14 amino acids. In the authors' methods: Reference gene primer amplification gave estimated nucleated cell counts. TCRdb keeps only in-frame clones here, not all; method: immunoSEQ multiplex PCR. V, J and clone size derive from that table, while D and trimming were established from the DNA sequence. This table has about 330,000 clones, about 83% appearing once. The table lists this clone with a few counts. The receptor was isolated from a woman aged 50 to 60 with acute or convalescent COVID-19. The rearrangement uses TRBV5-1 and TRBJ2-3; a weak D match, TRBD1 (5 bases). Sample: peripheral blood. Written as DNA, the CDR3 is TGCGCCAGCAGCAGGGGTGAAAGCACAGATACGCAGTATTTT. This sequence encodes CASSRGESTDTQYF.